These 29 T cell receptor beta chains were all obtained from the same sample, sequenced in a study of T-cell reconstitution after alpha-beta-depleted transplantation in children. During its preparation, the TCRbeta library received unique molecular identifiers. TCRdb fed the PCR reads into MiXCR, producing one record per CDR3 protein. The profile covers 120,000 or so distinct CDR3 sequences, with roughly 24% appearing a single time and 10% to 13% taken by the ten largest. The sample consisted of PBMCs, mostly from graft donor cells, taken 180 days after TCRalphabeta/CD19-depleted stem cell transplant. The receptors come from a male patient aged 2-9 years who had a stem cell transplant for chronic granulomatous disease, so the T cells may come from the graft donor.

This clonotype was observed at least ten times. The chain carries TRBV5-1 and TRBJ2-3; either TRBD1 or TRBD2 may fit D (5 bases each). Trimming took off 0 bases at V and 5 bases at J, with 10 bases between the two ends. The CDR3 length is 14 residues. Germline V gene sequence: CDR1 SGHRS, CDR2 YFSETQ. As DNA, the CDR3 is TGCGCCAGCAGCTTGGGGGACCCCCTAGATACGCAGTATTTT. Translation: CASSLGDPLDTQYF.

This clonotype was seen ten or more times. V gene TRBV20-1 combines with J gene TRBJ2-2; a possible D gene is TRBD1 (5 bases). The CDR3 length is 13 residues. Germline lookup yields CDR1 DFQATT and CDR2 SNEGSKA (reference sequence). V lost 5 bases and J 4 bases, leaving 11 bases between the germline ends. CDR3 residues: CSASGFSTGELFF. As DNA, the CDR3 is TGCAGTGCTTCAGGGTTCAGCACCGGGGAGCTGTTTTTT.

The J gene is TRBJ1-2, the V gene TRBV9; D gene unclear. CDR1 is SGDLS, CDR2 YYNGEE, per germline. The CDR3 has 13 amino acids. The V end was cut by 3 bases, the J end by 4 bases, with 10 bases between. CDR3 coding DNA: TGTGCCAGCAGCGAGGACGGCCGCTATGGCTACACCTTC. It codes for CASSEDGRYGYTF. Together with reference TRBV9 and TRBJ1-2, the CDR3 gives the full variable domain: DSGVTQTPKHLITATGQRVTLRCSPRSGDLSVYWYQQSLDQGLQFLIQYYNGEERAKGNILERFSAQQFPDLHSELNLSSLELGDSALYFCASSEDGRYGYTFGSGTRLTVV.

This clonotype was detected only a few times. The chain uses TRBV7-6 and TRBJ2-7, with D perhaps matching TRBD2 (6 bases). This CDR3 has 15 residues. Trimming stripped 1 base from V and 2 bases from J, with 12 bases between. Germline assignment: CDR1 SGHVS and CDR2 FNYEAQ. The CDR3 loop reads CASSLGGGTPYEQYF. The CDR3 DNA sequence: TGTGCCAGCAGCTTAGGGGGAGGAACGCCCTACGAGCAGTACTTC. Together with reference TRBV7-6 and TRBJ2-7, the CDR3 gives the full variable domain: GAGVSQSPRYKVTKRGQDVALRCDPISGHVSLYWYRQALGQGPEFLTYFNYEAQQDKSGLPNDRFSAERPEGSISTLTIQRTEQRDSAMYRCASSLGGGTPYEQYFGPGTRLTVT.

This clonotype appeared many times. CDR3: CASSFLGSDTGELFF. For the CDR3, the DNA is TGCGCCAGCAGCTTCCTCGGGTCGGACACCGGGGAGCTGTTTTTT. The V call is TRBV5-1, the J call TRBJ2-2; D uncertain. The CDR3 is made up of 15 amino acids. CDR1 is SGHRS and CDR2 is YFSETQ in the germline V gene. The V end was cut by 2 bases, the J end by 3 bases, with 11 bases between.

The CDR3 reads CASSNRAVDEQYF. The CDR3 region has the DNA TGTGCCAGCAGCAATAGGGCAGTCGACGAGCAGTACTTC. The V gene is TRBV7-9, the J gene TRBJ2-7; no clear D. Trimming stripped 5 bases from V and 5 bases from J, with 13 bases between. The CDR3 extends over 13 amino acids. CDR1 and CDR2 (germline): SEHNR, FQNEAQ (reference sequence).

This clonotype was seen once. J is TRBJ2-1 and V is TRBV9, with D perhaps matching TRBD1 or TRBD2 (5 bases each). Trimming left V 0 bases short and J 3 bases short, with 10 bases between. The CDR3 sequence is 15 residues long. Looked up from germline, CDR1 is SGDLS and CDR2 is YYNGEE. The CDR3 region is CASSVAEGIYNEQFF. The CDR3 nucleotides are TGTGCCAGCAGCGTAGCAGAGGGGATCTACAATGAGCAGTTCTTC. The full variable domain, rest sourced from reference TRBV9 and TRBJ2-1, is DSGVTQTPKHLITATGQRVTLRCSPRSGDLSVYWYQQSLDQGLQFLIQYYNGEERAKGNILERFSAQQFPDLHSELNLSSLELGDSALYFCASSVAEGIYNEQFFGPGTRLTVL.

This clonotype was counted at least ten times. V usage is TRBV6-2 or TRBV6-3 and J usage is TRBJ2-1, with unresolved D. The CDR3 runs to 15 residues. V was pared by 4 bases and J by 1 base, with 11 bases between. Per germline, CDR1 MNHEY and CDR2 SVGEGT. The CDR3 sequence is CASSSFLSSYNEQFF. Here the CDR3 DNA reads TGTGCCAGCAGTTCGTTCTTATCGTCCTACAATGAGCAGTTCTTC.

This clonotype was seen ten or more times. The gene calls are TRBV5-1 and TRBJ2-7; 13 bases line up with TRBD2. This CDR3 contains 15 residues. V was pared by 4 bases and J by 3 bases, with 4 bases of the junction left unmatched. The germline V gene encodes CDR1 SGHRS and CDR2 YFSETQ. The CDR3 sequence: CASSPGLAGSYEQYF. The CDR3 nucleotides read TGCGCCAGCAGCCCGGGACTAGCGGGGAGCTACGAGCAGTACTTC. Full variable domain (outside the CDR3, taken from reference TRBV5-1 and TRBJ2-7): KAGVTQTPRYLIKTRGQQVTLSCSPISGHRSVSWYQQTPGQGLQFLFEYFSETQRNKGNFPGRFSGRQFSNSRSEMNVSTLELGDSALYLCASSPGLAGSYEQYFGPGTRLTVT.

This clonotype was seen repeatedly, ten times or more. The chain carries TRBV20-1 and TRBJ2-7, with 7 bases identical to TRBD1. The CDR3 covers 13 residues. Germline V lookup: CDR1 DFQATT, CDR2 SNEGSKA (reference sequence). V trimming: 3 bases; J trimming: 2 bases; junction bases outside the gene matches: 4. The DNA for the CDR3 is TGCAGTGCTAGCTGGGACAGTCCCTACGAGCAGTACTTC. It translates to CSASWDSPYEQYF.

The rearrangement uses TRBV5-1 and TRBJ2-5, with 8 bases that match TRBD1. Germline CDR1 and CDR2: SGHRS and YFSETQ. This CDR3 spans 13 amino acids. Trimming removed 5 bases from V and 4 bases from J; junction bases left unmatched: 4. The CDR3: CASRMDRAETQYF. CDR3 nucleotides: TGCGCCAGCAGAATGGACAGGGCAGAGACCCAGTACTTC. Drawing the rest from reference TRBV5-1 and TRBJ2-5, the complete variable domain is KAGVTQTPRYLIKTRGQQVTLSCSPISGHRSVSWYQQTPGQGLQFLFEYFSETQRNKGNFPGRFSGRQFSNSRSEMNVSTLELGDSALYLCASRMDRAETQYFGPGTRLLVL.

This clonotype has at least ten counts. V usage is TRBV20-1 and J usage is TRBJ2-3; D unclear. The CDR3 has 14 residues. The germline V gene encodes CDR1 DFQATT and CDR2 SNEGSKA (reference sequence). V was pared by 3 bases and J by 0 bases, with 10 bases between. The CDR3 spells CSASRGGSTDTQYF. CDR3 sequence (DNA): TGCAGTGCTAGCCGCGGCGGAAGCACAGATACGCAGTATTTT.

This clonotype was picked up many times. The gene calls are TRBV12-3 or TRBV12-4 and TRBJ1-2; D gene uncertain. The CDR3 runs to 12 residues. Trimming shortened V by 4 bases and J by 7 bases, and 10 bases separated the two germline ends. CDR3 nucleotide sequence: TGTGCCAGCAGTTCCCGTGGAGGTGGCTACACCTTC. Its translation: CASSSRGGGYTF.

This clonotype was seen a handful of times. The J gene is TRBJ1-3, the V gene TRBV5-1; D is ambiguous. This CDR3 has 15 residues. Germline-derived CDR1 and CDR2 are SGHRS and YFSETQ. V lost 0 bases, J lost 1 base, and 8 bases lay in between. Written as DNA, the CDR3 is TGCGCCAGCAGCTTGGCCTCGGGATCTGGAAACACCATATATTTT. Protein product: CASSLASGSGNTIYF.

The V call is TRBV5-1, the J call TRBJ2-7; possibly TRBD1 for D (6 bases). V shed 4 bases and J shed 2 bases, with 10 bases lying between them. The V gene's germline CDR1 is SGHRS and CDR2 YFSETQ. CDR3 length: 13 amino acids. This CDR3 is CASSVRDTYEQYF. The CDR3 DNA follows: TGCGCCAGCAGCGTAAGGGACACCTACGAGCAGTACTTC. Based on the CDR3 plus reference TRBV5-1 and TRBJ2-7, the full variable domain is KAGVTQTPRYLIKTRGQQVTLSCSPISGHRSVSWYQQTPGQGLQFLFEYFSETQRNKGNFPGRFSGRQFSNSRSEMNVSTLELGDSALYLCASSVRDTYEQYFGPGTRLTVT.

This clonotype turned up a few times. CDR3 amino acids: CASGNYEQYF. The CDR3 DNA is TGTGCCAGCGGTAACTACGAGCAGTACTTC. The chain uses TRBV25-1 and TRBJ2-7; D not certain. CDR1 is MGHDK and CDR2 is SYGVNS in the germline V gene. The CDR3 is 10 amino acids. V was clipped by 8 bases and J by 3 bases, with 5 bases between them.

This clonotype was seen ten or more times. V usage is TRBV20-1 and J usage is TRBJ1-1; perhaps TRBD1 as D (6 bases). Germline CDR1 is DFQATT and CDR2 is SNEGSKA (reference sequence). The CDR3 is 12 amino acids. Trimming shortened V by 2 bases and J by 3 bases, and 7 bases separated the two germline ends. The CDR3 nucleotides are TGCAGTGCTAGAAACAGGGACACTGAAGCTTTCTTT. Translating it yields CSARNRDTEAFF.

This clonotype was seen ten or more times. This chain links TRBV20-1 with TRBJ2-7; TRBD1 agrees at 10 bases. Trimming removed 5 bases from V and 4 bases from J; junction bases left unmatched: 5. CDR1 is DFQATT and CDR2 is SNEGSKA in the germline V gene (reference sequence). The CDR3 sequence is 13 residues long. Here the CDR3 DNA reads TGCAGTGCTCTGAGGGACAGGGGTTACGAGCAGTACTTC. This gives the protein CSALRDRGYEQYF.

There are a few counts of this clonotype. This rearrangement joins TRBV20-1 to TRBJ2-2, with D uncertain. The V gene's germline CDR1 is DFQATT and CDR2 SNEGSKA (reference sequence). The CDR3 covers 15 residues. V was cut by 4 bases and J by 7 bases, with 19 bases left in between. The CDR3, as DNA: TGCAGTGCTAAGCCGAAGATTCTTAGAGGCGGGGAGCTGTTTTTT. It is translated as CSAKPKILRGGELFF.

This chain connects TRBV10-3 to TRBJ2-7; TRBD1 might be the D (5 bases). The V gene lost 11 bases and the J gene lost 3 bases, with 20 bases spanning the gap. The length of the CDR3 is 14 residues. Germline-derived CDR1 and CDR2 are ENHRY and SYGVKD. CDR3 residues: CAVSITGPSYEQYF. The CDR3 DNA sequence: TGTGCCGTGTCTATAACAGGCCCCAGCTACGAGCAGTACTTC.

The rearrangement links TRBV5-1 to TRBJ1-2, with a weak D call TRBD1 (5 bases). The CDR3 length is 15 residues. Trimming removed 0 bases at V and 3 bases at J, with 12 bases between. Germline V CDR1 and CDR2: SGHRS, YFSETQ. DNA of the CDR3: TGCGCCAGCAGCTTGGACTGGGGGGTCGACTATGGCTACACCTTC. As protein: CASSLDWGVDYGYTF.

In its sample, this clonotype was seen many times. The CDR3 region has the DNA TGCAGTGGATTCTCTGGAAACACCATATATTTT. Amino acids: CSGFSGNTIYF. The V call is TRBV20-1, the J call TRBJ1-3; D not certain. Deletions cut 7 bases from V and 0 bases from J, with 4 bases between. The CDR3 consists of 11 residues. CDR1 and CDR2 from the germline V gene are DFQATT and SNEGSKA (reference sequence).

This clonotype was counted ten times or more. This chain uses TRBV7-6 with TRBJ2-1, with a possible D match to TRBD2 (6 bases). The CDR3 runs 14 residues. The V and J ends lost 1 base and 7 bases respectively, with 11 bases between them. Germline V gene data show CDR1 as SGHVS and CDR2 as FNYEAQ. CDR3: CASSLGVGGNEQFF. The DNA of the CDR3 is TGTGCCAGCAGCTTAGGAGTGGGAGGAAATGAGCAGTTCTTC.

The chain has TRBV5-1 and TRBJ2-7, with no clear D. The V gene's germline CDR1 is SGHRS and CDR2 YFSETQ. V was shortened by 1 base and J by 0 bases, with 5 bases between the two germline ends. CDR3 size: 13 residues. CDR3 sequence (DNA): TGCGCCAGCAGCTTGTCCGCCTCCTACGAGCAGTACTTC. Translation gives CASSLSASYEQYF.

This clonotype was detected ten times or more. The gene calls are TRBV7-2 and TRBJ2-3; no definite D call. From germline, CDR1 is SGHTA and CDR2 FQGNSA. With 2 bases removed from V and 0 bases from J, the gap between germline ends came to 21 bases. The CDR3 extends over 19 amino acids. The CDR3 region is CASSLSGVWAAPSTDTQYF. The CDR3 DNA sequence: TGTGCCAGCAGCTTAAGTGGGGTGTGGGCCGCGCCAAGCACAGATACGCAGTATTTT.

This clonotype was picked up many times. The V gene is TRBV7-9, the J gene TRBJ2-1; 7 bases match TRBD2. Per the germline V gene, CDR1 is SEHNR and CDR2 is FQNEAQ (reference sequence). J gave up 3 bases and V 2 bases, and 7 bases lay outside the gene matches. The CDR3 covers 16 residues. CDR3 sequence: CASSLKRGVIYNEQFF. The DNA for the CDR3 is TGTGCCAGCAGCTTAAAACGGGGGGTAATCTACAATGAGCAGTTCTTC.

This clonotype was counted at least ten times. J is TRBJ2-7 and V is TRBV12-3 or TRBV12-4; 7 nucleotides match TRBD1. This CDR3 region has 14 residues. The V and J ends lost 5 bases and 0 bases, in that order; junction bases with no gene match: 4. The CDR3 loop reads CASSTGAVSYEQYF. CDR3 nucleotide sequence: TGTGCCAGCAGTACAGGGGCCGTCTCCTACGAGCAGTACTTC.

J is TRBJ2-5 and V is TRBV12-3 or TRBV12-4; D perhaps matches TRBD2 (5 bases). Trimming left V 7 bases short and J 0 bases short, with 12 bases between. This CDR3 spans 14 amino acids. The CDR3 here is CASTSGAYQETQYF. The CDR3 nucleotides are TGTGCCAGCACCAGCGGAGCGTACCAAGAGACCCAGTACTTC.

This clonotype was recorded many times. This sequence joins TRBV29-1 and TRBJ2-6; no definite D call. V gave up 7 bases and J gave up 2 bases, with 12 bases separating them. The CDR3 is 14 amino acids. Germline V CDR1 and CDR2: SQVTM, ANQGSEA. CDR3 residues: CSASAWPGANVLTF. CDR3 DNA sequence: TGCAGCGCCTCCGCGTGGCCTGGGGCCAACGTCCTGACTTTC.